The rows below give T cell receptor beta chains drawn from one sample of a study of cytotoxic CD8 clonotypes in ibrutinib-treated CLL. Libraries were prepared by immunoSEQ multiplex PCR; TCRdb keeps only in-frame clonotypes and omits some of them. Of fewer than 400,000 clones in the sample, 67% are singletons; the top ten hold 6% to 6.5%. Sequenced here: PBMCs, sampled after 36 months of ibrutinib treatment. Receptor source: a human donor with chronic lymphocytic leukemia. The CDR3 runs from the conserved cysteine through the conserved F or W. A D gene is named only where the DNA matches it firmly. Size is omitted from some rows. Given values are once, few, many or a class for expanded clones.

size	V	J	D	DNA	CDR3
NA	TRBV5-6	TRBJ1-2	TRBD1	TGTGCCAGCAGCTTGGGACAGGGGGTCTATGGCTACACCTTC	CASSLGQGVYGYTF
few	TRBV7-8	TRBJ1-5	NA	TGTGCCAGCAGCTTAGGATCTTCCCAGCCCCAGCATTTT	CASSLGSSQPQHF
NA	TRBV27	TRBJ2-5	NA	TGTGCCAGCAGCCCCGACAGCGCCCAAGAGACCCAGTACTTC	CASSPDSAQETQYF
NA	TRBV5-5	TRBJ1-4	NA	TGTGCCAGCAGCCCCGGACGGGTAGCTAATGAAAAACTGTTTTTT	CASSPGRVANEKLFF
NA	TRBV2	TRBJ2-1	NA	TGTGCCAGCAGTGAAGATTACGGGGGCAATGAGCAGTTCTTC	CASSEDYGGNEQFF
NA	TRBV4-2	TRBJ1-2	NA	TGTGCCAGCAGCCAAGTAGCTGACTATGGCTACACCTTC	CASSQVADYGYTF
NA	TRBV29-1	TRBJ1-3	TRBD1	TGCAGCGTTGAACAGGGGGCTGGAAACACCATATATTTT	CSVEQGAGNTIYF
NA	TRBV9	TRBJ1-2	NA	TGTGCCAGCAGCGCGTCAGCACAGAGAGGGGATGGCTACACCTTC	CASSASAQRGDGYTF
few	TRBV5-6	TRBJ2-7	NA	TGTGCCAGCAGTCGTATCACCCCATTCGACGAGCAGTACTTC	CASSRITPFDEQYF
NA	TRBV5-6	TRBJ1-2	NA	TGTGCCAGCAGCTTCAACAACAGGGCGTGGGGCTACACCTTC	CASSFNNRAWGYTF